This T cell receptor (beta chain) was identified during a study of cytomegalovirus exposure and HLA in healthy donors. Findings and caveats of the study: Reported results showed that the classifier diagnosed cytomegalovirus status with high specificity and sensitivity.

Concerning this clone: Its antigen remains unidentified.

Some clones are missing from TCRdb's copy, which holds only in-frame ones; the method was immunoSEQ multiplex PCR. The sample contains about 83,000 clones, roughly 95% of which appear only once. Trimming removed 5 bases from V and 1 base from J; junction bases left unmatched: 9. The CDR3 is made up of 16 amino acids. CDR1 and CDR2 from the germline V gene are KGHSH and LQKENI. This chain links TRBV18 with TRBJ1-1, with 8 bases lining up with TRBD1. The sequenced material came from PBMCs. The TCR was taken from a woman younger than 30 in good health and CMV-seronegative. Here the CDR3 DNA reads TGTGCCAGCTCAATTAATTGGGACAGGAGGAACACTGAAGCTTTCTTT. Protein sequence: CASSINWDRRNTEAFF.